This T cell receptor (beta chain) was obtained from a study of technical replicates of blood from several donors (TCRdb year 2017). V gives up 3 bases and J gives up 8 bases, and the segment between their germline ends measures 12 bases. From the cysteine through the phenylalanine, the CDR3 covers 13 amino acids. Just the 39-base CDR3 DNA is kept, in frame starting at base 1. As encoded in the germline V gene, CDR1 is SGHRS while CDR2 is YFSETQ. Receptor amplification or capture employed the immunoSEQ multiplex PCR assay. Sourced from immuneACCESS, this table was stored by TCRdb with only in-frame sequences that have V and J called. A share of the clones is absent; for the studies checked, an unresolved V gene accounts for under half, and the remainder has no known explanation. For this sample there are 98,000 or so clones; 95% appear just once. Jointly, the top ten make up about 0.21% of the sample.

As concerns this clone: The antigen it recognizes is unknown. The input lacks base qualities; no much larger clone sits a single base away.

The chain is assembled from TRBV5-1 and TRBJ2-1, with TRBD1 perhaps the D gene, on 5 matching bases. The clonotype comes from a human donor in good health. The specimen was T cells isolated from PBMCs. The sequenced DNA: TGCGCCAGCAGCTGGCAGGGAATGGATGAGCAGTTCTTC. Its protein is CASSWQGMDEQFF.